The 22 T cell receptor beta chains below all came from one sample that was sequenced in a study of CD8 T cells in ankylosing spondylitis. Using its own MiXCR run on the 5' RACE reads, TCRdb lists one record per CDR3 protein. The sample records around 340,000 distinct CDR3 sequences, about 15% being singletons. The sequencing input was blood, either unsorted or a sorted T cell fraction (not recorded which). All receptors come from a male donor with ankylosing spondylitis or in good health (not recorded which).

J is TRBJ2-3 and V is TRBV5-6; no clear D. The V and J ends lost 6 bases and 0 bases respectively, with 5 bases between them. This CDR3 spans 12 amino acids. From germline, CDR1 is SGHDT and CDR2 YYEEEE. CDR3 in DNA: TGTGCCAGCACCATCAGCACAGATACGCAGTATTTT. This encodes CASTISTDTQYF.

This clonotype was seen a handful of times. This chain uses TRBV3-1 with TRBJ2-7; D perhaps matches TRBD1 (6 bases). Trimming cost V 1 base and J 1 base, with 11 bases left between them. Germline V gene sequence: CDR1 LGHDT, CDR2 YNNKEL (reference sequence). The CDR3 covers 15 residues. CDR3 amino acids: CASSQGTDLSYEQYF. CDR3 coding DNA: TGTGCCAGCAGCCAAGGGACAGACCTTTCCTACGAGCAGTACTTC.

This clonotype was counted only a few times. The chain links TRBV20-1 to TRBJ1-2; 11 bases match TRBD1. From germline, CDR1 is DFQATT and CDR2 SNEGSKA (reference sequence). This CDR3 contains 16 residues. J gave up 1 base and V 5 bases, and 9 bases lay outside the gene matches. The CDR3 here is CSAAGQGANLNYGYTF. The DNA for the CDR3 is TGCAGTGCTGCCGGACAGGGGGCCAATCTTAACTATGGCTACACCTTC.

This clonotype showed up just a few times. The rearrangement joins TRBV18 to TRBJ1-1; no clear D. Trimming left V 0 bases short and J 6 bases short, with 11 bases between. The CDR3 is 14 residues long. Germline CDR1 and CDR2: KGHSH and LQKENI. CDR3 in amino acids: CASSPPEVLAEAFF. CDR3 nucleotide sequence: TGTGCCAGCTCACCACCGGAGGTGTTGGCTGAAGCTTTCTTT. The complete variable domain, with remaining parts taken from reference TRBV18 and TRBJ1-1, reads NAGVMQNPRHLVRRRGQEARLRCSPMKGHSHVYWYRQLPEEGLKFMVYLQKENIIDESGMPKERFSAEFPKEGPSILRIQQVVRGDSAAYFCASSPPEVLAEAFFGQGTRLTVV.

This clonotype showed up just a few times. This chain joins TRBV2 and TRBJ1-1; D gene uncertain. The CDR3 runs to 13 residues. The ends were cut back, 1 base at V and 0 bases at J, with 3 bases in the middle. Germline V gene data show CDR1 as SNHLY and CDR2 as FYNNEI. The CDR3: CASSEEMNTEAFF. The DNA for the CDR3 is TGTGCCAGCAGTGAAGAGATGAACACTGAAGCTTTCTTT. The whole variable domain, filled in from reference TRBV2 and TRBJ1-1, reads EPEVTQTPSHQVTQMGQEVILRCVPISNHLYFYWYRQILGQKVEFLVSFYNNEISEKSEIFDDQFSVERPDGSNFTLKIRSTKLEDSAMYFCASSEEMNTEAFFGQGTRLTVV.

This sequence joins TRBV5-1 and TRBJ2-1; D ambiguous. The V end lost 0 bases, the J end lost 5 bases, and 15 bases lay between the germline ends. There are 16 residues in the CDR3. Germline V gene data show CDR1 as SGHRS and CDR2 as YFSETQ. The CDR3 spells CASSLAVVSIDNEQFF. As DNA, the CDR3 is TGCGCCAGCAGCTTGGCCGTCGTGTCTATCGACAATGAGCAGTTCTTC.

Worth noting for this clonotype: The CDR3 carries no conserved terminal phenylalanine or tryptophan, so it likely arises from a read error. CDR3 residues: CASSLDKLINEQFL. CDR3 sequence (DNA): TGTGCCAGCAGCCTGGACAAACTCATCAATGAGCAGTTCCTC. V gene TRBV4-2 combines with J gene TRBJ2-1; tentative D call: TRBD1 (5 bases). This CDR3 is 14 amino acids long. In germline, CDR1 is LGHNA, CDR2 YNFKEQ. With 4 bases removed from V and 6 bases from J, the gap between germline ends came to 13 bases.

This clonotype was recorded many times. This rearrangement joins TRBV29-1 to TRBJ2-7, with 8 bases matching TRBD1. CDR3 length: 15 amino acids. Germline CDR1 is SQVTM and CDR2 is ANQGSEA. Trimming took 1 base from V and 4 from J; bases not matched to a gene: 9. The CDR3 here is CSVEVENRGKYEQYF. CDR3 in DNA: TGCAGCGTTGAAGTTGAGAACAGGGGGAAGTACGAGCAGTACTTC.

This clonotype was counted between two and nine times. This chain links TRBV2 with TRBJ2-1; weak D call: TRBD2 (6 bases). V lost 7 bases, J lost 0 bases, and 13 bases lay in between. This CDR3 contains 15 residues. The germline V gene has CDR1 SNHLY and CDR2 FYNNEI. As DNA, the CDR3 is TGTGCCAGCAAAATGGTCGGGGGCTCCTACAATGAGCAGTTCTTC. Protein: CASKMVGGSYNEQFF.

This clonotype was counted a few times. This rearrangement joins TRBV9 to TRBJ2-2, with no clear D. Trimming cost V 2 bases and J 0 bases, with 8 bases left between them. From germline, CDR1 is SGDLS and CDR2 YYNGEE. This CDR3 has 15 amino acids. The CDR3 loop is CASSVSSSNTGELFF. CDR3 nucleotide sequence: TGTGCCAGCAGCGTTAGCAGCTCGAACACCGGGGAGCTGTTTTTT.

The CDR3 region has the DNA TGTGCCATCACAAGAGGGATGTCCTCCGGGGCCAACGTCCTGACTTTC. It codes for CAITRGMSSGANVLTF. The chain links TRBV10-3 to TRBJ2-6; maybe TRBD2 (5 bases). Germline CDR1 is ENHRY and CDR2 is SYGVKD. Between the trimmed V and J ends, which lost 7 bases and 4 bases, there was a span of 17 bases. The CDR3 totals 16 residues.

This clonotype was detected only a few times. The gene calls are TRBV5-1 and TRBJ1-1; possible D gene TRBD1, 5 bases. The CDR3 extends over 15 amino acids. The ends were cut back, 4 bases at V and 5 bases at J, with 18 bases in the middle. The germline gives CDR1 SGHRS, CDR2 YFSETQ. The CDR3 DNA reads TGCGCCAGCAGCCGGATCGGGGATAAGGGGACTGAAGCTTTCTTT. Its protein product is CASSRIGDKGTEAFF.

CDR3 region: CASSLDVGRQETQYF. In DNA form, the CDR3 reads TGCGCCAGCAGCTTGGATGTGGGCAGACAAGAGACCCAGTACTTC. This chain links TRBV5-1 with TRBJ2-5; D unclear. CDR1 SGHRS and CDR2 YFSETQ come from the germline V gene. CDR3 length: 15 amino acids. V lost 0 bases and J 2 bases, leaving 11 bases between the germline ends. Drawing the rest from reference TRBV5-1 and TRBJ2-5, the complete variable domain is KAGVTQTPRYLIKTRGQQVTLSCSPISGHRSVSWYQQTPGQGLQFLFEYFSETQRNKGNFPGRFSGRQFSNSRSEMNVSTLELGDSALYLCASSLDVGRQETQYFGPGTRLLVL.

The CDR3 loop is CASSDRVEKLFF. The CDR3, as DNA: TGTGCCAGCAGCGACAGGGTTGAAAAACTGTTTTTT. The chain uses TRBV2 and TRBJ1-4; 7 nucleotides line up with TRBD1. Germline V gene sequence: CDR1 SNHLY, CDR2 FYNNEI. This CDR3 is 12 amino acids long. Unmatched junction bases numbered 2, after V lost 6 bases and J lost 7 bases.

The sample holds a few counts of this clonotype. CDR3 loop: CASSRDTSEAFF. CDR3 nucleotide sequence: TGTGCCAGCAGCAGGGACACCTCTGAAGCTTTCTTT. This sequence joins TRBV11-2 and TRBJ1-1, with a tentative D call TRBD1 (6 bases). Germline CDR1 reads SGHAT; CDR2 reads FQNNGV. The CDR3 contains 12 residues. V lost 5 bases and J 6 bases, leaving 10 bases between the germline ends.

V gene TRBV11-2 combines with J gene TRBJ2-1; D might be TRBD1 or TRBD2, each matching 5 bases. The CDR3 runs to 15 residues. Germline CDR1 and CDR2: SGHAT and FQNNGV. V was clipped by 1 base and J by 4 bases, with 11 bases between them. Here the CDR3 DNA reads TGTGCCAGCAGCTTAGTGAAGGGACGATACAATGAGCAGTTCTTC. This gives the protein CASSLVKGRYNEQFF.

The chain links TRBV11-2 to TRBJ2-3; 16 nucleotides agree with TRBD2. This CDR3 has 17 residues. Germline CDR1 reads SGHAT; CDR2 reads FQNNGV. The V segment lost 6 bases and the J segment 9 bases; nucleotides outside the gene matches: 12. CDR3 nucleotide sequence: TGTGCCAGCAGTCCCACGGGGACTAGCGGGGGGGCCCGCACGCAGTATTTT. Translating gives CASSPTGTSGGARTQYF. Looking up the rest from reference TRBV11-2 and TRBJ2-3 gives the full variable domain: EAGVAQSPRYKIIEKRQSVAFWCNPISGHATLYWYQQILGQGPKLLIQFQNNGVVDDSQLPKDRFSAERLKGVDSTLKIQPAKLEDSAVYLCASSPTGTSGGARTQYFGPGTRLTVL.

In this sample, this clonotype turned up a few times. The rearrangement uses TRBV14 and TRBJ2-7; D unclear. This CDR3 is built from 13 residues. V lost 2 bases and J 2 bases, leaving 7 bases between the germline ends. Germline-derived CDR1 and CDR2 are SGHDN and FVKESK. Written as DNA, the CDR3 is TGTGCCAGCAGCCAACTCCCTACCTACGAGCAGTACTTC. Protein sequence: CASSQLPTYEQYF.

The chain joins TRBV12-3 or TRBV12-4 to TRBJ2-1; D possibly corresponds to TRBD2 (5 bases). The V and J ends lost 1 base and 1 base respectively, with 5 bases between them. The CDR3 spans 14 residues. The CDR3 loop reads CASSLGRSYNEQFF. As DNA, the CDR3 is TGTGCCAGCAGTTTAGGGAGGTCCTACAATGAGCAGTTCTTC.

The chain's CDR3 is CASSPGGTAEGLGAFF. The CDR3, as DNA: TGCGCCAGCAGCCCTGGGGGGACAGCCGAGGGTCTTGGAGCTTTCTTT. The chain has TRBV5-1 and TRBJ1-1, with 7 bases lining up with TRBD1. Germline CDR1 reads SGHRS; CDR2 reads YFSETQ. This CDR3 is built from 16 residues. Germline trimming cut 4 bases from V and 10 bases from J; bases unmatched to any gene: 19.

This chain uses TRBV6-4 with TRBJ2-3; TRBD2 matches 8 bases. J gave up 5 bases and V 6 bases, and 7 bases lay outside the gene matches. Per germline, CDR1 MRHNA and CDR2 SNTAGT. The CDR3 is 14 amino acids. CDR3 sequence reads: CASSRSGSGDTQYF. DNA for the CDR3: TGTGCCAGCAGCCGAAGCGGGAGTGGAGATACGCAGTATTTT.

This clonotype was detected only a few times. CDR3 DNA sequence: TGCAGCGCGTTGGTCTTCGGAGATACGCAGTATTTT. Residues: CSALVFGDTQYF. The chain has TRBV29-1 and TRBJ2-3; D remains ambiguous. Looked up from germline, CDR1 is SQVTM and CDR2 is ANQGSEA. This CDR3 region has 12 residues. Trimming cost V 7 bases and J 5 bases, with 13 bases left between them.